These T cell receptor beta chains were read from a single sample in a study of CD8 T cells in ankylosing spondylitis. TCRdb re-analysed the 5' RACE reads in MiXCR, keeping a single row per CDR3 protein. The table includes a few hundred thousand distinct CDR3 sequences, roughly 13% detected once. Source material: blood, either unsorted or a sorted T cell fraction (not recorded which). The receptors derive from a male donor with ankylosing spondylitis. CDR3s include the opening cysteine and the closing phenylalanine or tryptophan. A D gene is named only where the DNA matches it firmly. Clone size appears in some rows only: once, few, many, or a class for an expanded clone.

d_call,clone_size,j_call,v_call,cdr3_aa,cdr3_nt
TRBD1,.,TRBJ1-4,TRBV2,CASYSGTGREKLFF,TGTGCCAGTTATTCCGGGACAGGGAGGGAAAAACTGTTTTTT
.,once,TRBJ1-1,TRBV7-9,CASSSTKTGGPLAFF,TGTGCCAGCAGCTCAACTAAGACAGGCGGGCCTTTAGCTTTCTTT
TRBD2,.,TRBJ2-2,TRBV20-1,CSARHSGLAGGTGELFF,TGCAGTGCTAGACATTCGGGACTAGCGGGAGGCACCGGGGAGCTGTTTTTT
.,.,TRBJ2-7,TRBV14,CASSPWDGTYEQYF,TGTGCCAGCAGCCCGTGGGACGGAACCTACGAGCAGTACTTC
TRBD2,few,TRBJ2-3,TRBV7-8,CASSGTSGSWADTQYF,TGTGCCAGCAGCGGGACTAGCGGGAGTTGGGCAGATACGCAGTATTTT
TRBD2,few,TRBJ2-2,TRBV4-2,CASSQSGLAASNTGELFF,TGTGCCAGCAGCCAATCGGGACTAGCGGCTTCTAACACCGGGGAGCTGTTTTTT
TRBD2,many,TRBJ2-1,TRBV29-1,CSVRQLAVGGNEQFF,TGCAGCGTTCGTCAACTAGCGGTAGGGGGCAATGAGCAGTTCTTC
TRBD2,few,TRBJ2-7,TRBV3-1,CASSRLTSAAVYEQYF,TGTGCCAGCAGCCGACTGACTAGCGCCGCCGTCTACGAGCAGTACTTC
.,few,TRBJ2-1,TRBV24-1,CATSGFGVRENEQFF,TGTGCCACCAGTGGTTTCGGGGTCCGGGAAAATGAGCAGTTCTTC
TRBD1,.,TRBJ2-7,TRBV18,CASSPQDRGPYEQYF,TGTGCCAGCTCACCACAGGACAGGGGACCCTACGAGCAGTACTTC
TRBD2,few,TRBJ2-1,TRBV7-9,CASTSLGLAGVGEQFF,TGTGCCAGCACCTCACTGGGACTAGCGGGAGTCGGTGAGCAGTTCTTC
TRBD2,many,TRBJ2-3,TRBV20-1,CSALRVSGSDTQYF,TGCAGTGCTCTACGAGTTAGCGGGAGCGATACGCAGTATTTT
TRBD1,many,TRBJ2-1,TRBV20-1,CSASVGQVYYNEQFF,TGCAGTGCTAGCGTTGGACAGGTCTACTACAATGAGCAGTTCTTC
.,.,TRBJ1-1,TRBV25-1,CASSEPGTLNTEAFF,TGTGCCAGCAGTGAACCCGGGACCCTAAACACTGAAGCTTTCTTT
.,few,TRBJ2-5,TRBV27,CASSSARPGLGETQYF,TGTGCCAGCAGTTCGGCTCGCCCAGGGTTGGGAGAGACCCAGTACTTC
TRBD2,.,TRBJ2-3,TRBV5-1,CASSLGLAEDTQYF,TGCGCCAGCAGCTTGGGGCTAGCGGAAGATACGCAGTATTTT
.,.,TRBJ1-3,TRBV7-9,CASSFESGNTIYF,TGTGCCAGCAGCTTTGAGTCTGGAAACACCATATATTTT
.,.,TRBJ2-5,TRBV28,CASRRPETARTQYF,TGTGCCAGCAGACGCCCTGAGACCGCCCGGACCCAGTACTTC
TRBD1,.,TRBJ2-1,TRBV4-2,CASSKIDRGNEQFF,TGTGCCAGCAGTAAAATCGACAGGGGCAATGAGCAGTTCTTC
TRBD2,.,TRBJ2-5,TRBV20-1,CSASRWGLAGEGETQYF,TGCAGTGCTTCTCGCTGGGGACTAGCGGGAGAAGGAGAGACCCAGTACTTC
.,many,TRBJ1-1,TRBV6-1,CASRPTVNTEAFF,TGTGCCAGCAGACCGACAGTGAACACTGAAGCTTTCTTT
TRBD1,.,TRBJ1-4,TRBV7-9,CASSAGDRGYEKLFF,TGTGCCAGCAGCGCAGGGGACAGGGGGTATGAAAAACTGTTTTTT
TRBD2,.,TRBJ2-1,TRBV10-1,CASSENLAGGVEQFF,TGCGCCAGCAGTGAGAACCTAGCGGGAGGGGTTGAGCAGTTCTTC
.,many,TRBJ2-7,TRBV5-1,CASSLVTAVEQYF,TGCGCCAGCAGCTTGGTGACGGCCGTCGAGCAGTACTTC
.,.,TRBJ2-3,TRBV5-5,CASSPSVSTDTQYF,TGTGCCAGCAGCCCTAGCGTTAGCACAGATACGCAGTATTTT
.,few,TRBJ1-1,TRBV28,CAIVPLRATEAFF,TGTGCCATCGTACCTCTCCGGGCCACTGAAGCTTTCTTT
TRBD2,few,TRBJ2-1,TRBV12-3/TRBV12-4,CASIHRRLAGIDNEQFF,TGTGCCAGCATCCACCGGAGGCTAGCGGGTATAGACAATGAGCAGTTCTTC
.,few,TRBJ1-2,TRBV6-1,CASSRQDYYGYTF,TGTGCCAGCAGTCGACAGGACTACTATGGCTACACCTTC
TRBD2,many,TRBJ2-5,TRBV20-1,CSARFPSGSQETQYF,TGCAGTGCTAGATTCCCTAGCGGGAGCCAAGAGACCCAGTACTTC
.,.,TRBJ2-7,TRBV4-2,CASSQDPLPAEGYEQYF,TGTGCCAGCAGCCAAGATCCACTACCAGCGGAGGGGTACGAGCAGTACTTC
TRBD1,few,TRBJ1-2,TRBV6-6,CALQGADGYTF,TGTGCCCTTCAGGGGGCGGATGGCTACACCTTC
.,.,TRBJ1-2,TRBV29-1,CSAILRELYGYTF,TGCAGCGCCATTCTCAGAGAACTCTATGGCTACACCTTC
TRBD2,few,TRBJ2-1,TRBV25-1,CASSEWAGGPYNEQFF,TGTGCCAGCAGTGAATGGGCGGGGGGGCCCTACAATGAGCAGTTCTTC
.,.,TRBJ1-1,TRBV6-1,CASTLRLGYNTEAFF,TGTGCCAGCACACTACGTCTCGGCTACAACACTGAAGCTTTCTTT
.,.,TRBJ2-1,TRBV20-1,CSVPYLGNEQFF,TGCAGTGTGCCGTACTTGGGCAATGAGCAGTTCTTC
.,few,TRBJ1-1,TRBV5-1,CASSLSRGQGTEVFF,TGCGCCAGCAGCTTGAGCCGGGGGCAGGGGACTGAAGTTTTCTTT